This T cell receptor beta chain comes out of a study of a mutant IDH1 vaccine in newly diagnosed glioma (dated by TCRdb to the early 2020s). In the study overall: Vaccination began 4-6 weeks after radiotherapy alone, or alongside temozolomide cycles in the chemotherapy-containing groups. Of the 30 to 35 treated patients, about 62% were male and approximately 38% were female, and a mean age of 40.4 years was recorded. Prior to enrollment, patients had been given standard therapy consisting of radiotherapy alone, temozolomide alone, or radiochemotherapy with temozolomide, with the combination given to most patients. Visit V12 was the week-35 safety follow-up and visit V13 was the week-47 end of study. Peripheral blood samples were drawn at six visits, namely V03 (baseline), V05, V07, V10, V12 and V13. For exploratory analyses, longitudinal TCRB deep sequencing was carried out in roughly 23 treated patients wherever samples were available. The paper's findings and limits, for the study overall: Pseudoprogression appeared unrelated to alterations in the top peripheral T cell clonotypes detected by TCRB sequencing. PBMC samples for TCRB deep sequencing were selected based on availability. The authors noted that analyses of patient blood samples could not be reproduced because of sample limitations. Immune responses induced by the vaccine were seen in 90% to 95% of patients across multiple MHC alleles.

The sample's time point label, decoded: week 47, end of study. Every vaccine dose consisted of 300 ug of a 20-mer mutant IDH1 peptide in Montanide, administered subcutaneously together with topical imiquimod. Patients received eight vaccinations in weeks 1, 3, 5, 7, 11, 15, 19 and 23, corresponding to visits V03 through V10. All donors had newly diagnosed IDH1-mutant astrocytomas of WHO grade 3 or 4 that showed loss of nuclear ATRX. The samples were drawn from NOA16, a multicentre, single-arm, open-label phase I trial in Germany that tested a mutant IDH1 peptide vaccine in humans for the first time. Genomic DNA for TCRB sequencing was extracted from EDTA blood using the DNeasy Blood and Tissue Kit. Concerning this clone: Its target antigen remains unknown. No much larger clone is present one base from it, and per-base qualities are unavailable.

The library was produced with the immunoSEQ multiplex PCR assay. The hsTCRB Kit was used according to the manufacturer's protocol to amplify rearranged TCR beta chain sequences. TCRB libraries were sequenced on an Illumina MiSeq. The original methods were these. The proprietary platform of the kit vendor was used for demultiplexing, trimming and gene mapping. TCRdb re-hosts the immuneACCESS table, in-frame sequences only. Its copies lack some clones; in the studies checked, an unresolved V gene accounts for under half of them, and the cause for the rest is not known. V and J calls and clone size are copied from that table; D and trimming were computed from the DNA. In this sample the table shows 25,000 or so clones, less than 90% of which occur a single time. The ten largest make up about 2.7% of the sample. According to the germline V gene, CDR1 reads MNHEY and CDR2 reads SVGAGI. Deletion took 6 bases off V and 3 bases off J, with a span of 16 bases between the germline ends. Counted from cysteine to phenylalanine, this CDR3 has 15 amino acids. Here the CDR3 DNA is all that survives: 45 bases in frame from base 1.

The rearrangement joined TRBV6-5 to TRBJ2-3; the D gene could be either TRBD1 or TRBD2, each agreeing at 6 bases. The source material was PBMCs, sampled from a glioma patient whose treatment included an IDH1 peptide vaccine. This TCR was recovered from a man between 35 and 55 years old with glioma. The CDR3 corresponds to CASSLGGGGTDTQYF. The base sequence is TGTGCCAGCAGCCTCGGGGGCGGAGGTACAGATACGCAGTATTTT.